This is a list of T cell receptor beta chains from one sample in a study of blood T cell repertoires in COVID-19. Only in-frame clones appear in the TCRdb table, and some are missing; sequencing was by immunoSEQ multiplex PCR. The profile shows some 160,000 clones, under 85% of them singletons. Sequenced material: peripheral blood. These TCRs come from a man in his 70s who had recovered from COVID-19. Each CDR3 is given with its conserved first and last residue. A D gene is named only where the DNA matches it firmly. Size tells how often a clone was seen (once, few, many) or the class of an expanded clone, and some rows leave it out.

J | size | D | V | CDR3 | DNA
TRBJ2-3 | NA | TRBD2 | TRBV4-1 | CASSHRLAGQVGTSTDTQYF | TGCGCCAGCAGCCATCGACTAGCGGGACAGGTGGGAACTAGCACAGATACGCAGTATTTT
TRBJ2-1 | once | TRBD2 | TRBV6-1 | CASSEGLAGINEQFF | TGTGCCAGCAGTGAAGGACTAGCGGGCATCAATGAGCAGTTCTTC
TRBJ2-7 | once | NA | TRBV6-5 | CASSDSQGYSYEQYF | TGTGCCAGCAGTGACTCACAGGGCTACTCCTACGAGCAGTACTTC
TRBJ2-2 | NA | TRBD1 | TRBV7-3 | CASSLGGRDRFFANTGELFF | TGTGCCAGCAGCTTAGGGGGCCGGGACAGATTTTTCGCGAACACCGGGGAGCTGTTTTTT
TRBJ2-1 | NA | NA | TRBV11-2 | CASNAAGGGRSNEQFF | TGTGCCAGCAATGCGGCAGGGGGCGGGAGATCCAATGAGCAGTTCTTC
TRBJ2-2 | NA | NA | TRBV19 | CASRLGARITGELFF | TGTGCCAGTAGGCTGGGGGCGCGGATCACCGGGGAGCTGTTTTTT
TRBJ2-3 | NA | TRBD2 | TRBV2 | CASVKREVQTDTQYF | TGTGCCAGCGTCAAGCGGGAGGTTCAAACAGATACGCAGTATTTT
TRBJ1-6 | NA | TRBD1 | TRBV28 | CASSLLQGVYNSPLHF | TGTGCCAGCAGTTTACTTCAGGGGGTCTATAATTCACCCCTCCACTTT
TRBJ2-1 | NA | TRBD2 | TRBV30 | CAWSVGAGVTKAEKQFF | TGTGCCTGGAGTGTAGGGGCGGGAGTAACGAAGGCGGAGAAGCAGTTCTTC
TRBJ2-2 | few | NA | TRBV9 | CASSLVHRELFF | TGTGCCAGCAGCCTAGTTCACAGGGAGCTGTTTTTT
TRBJ1-1 | NA | NA | TRBV19 | CASSIQGNKNTEAFF | TGTGCCAGTAGTATACAGGGGAATAAGAACACTGAAGCTTTCTTT
TRBJ2-7 | many | NA | TRBV7-8 | CASSLGGRPSYEQYF | TGTGCCAGCAGCTTAGGTGGGAGGCCCTCCTACGAGCAGTACTTC
TRBJ2-1 | NA | NA | TRBV6-6 | CASSQPEGNEFF | TGTGCCAGCAGCCAACCGGAGGGTAACGAGTTCTTC
TRBJ2-2 | NA | TRBD2 | TRBV7-3 | CASSSTSGANTGELFF | TGTGCCAGCAGCTCGACTAGCGGGGCGAACACCGGGGAGCTGTTTTTT
TRBJ2-1 | NA | NA | TRBV6-6 | CASSYSTGNTYNEQFF | TGTGCCAGCAGTTACTCGACGGGGAATACCTACAATGAGCAGTTCTTC
TRBJ1-2 | NA | TRBD1 | TRBV14 | CASSQFDRGGYTF | TGTGCCAGCAGCCAATTCGACAGGGGTGGCTACACCTTC
TRBJ2-7 | NA | TRBD2 | TRBV5-1 | CASAGLAGGEQYF | TGCGCCAGCGCCGGACTAGCGGGAGGCGAGCAGTACTTC
TRBJ1-1 | NA | NA | TRBV29-1 | CSAAKTGIEAFF | TGCAGCGCCGCAAAAACAGGGATTGAAGCTTTCTTT
TRBJ2-2 | once | TRBD2 | TRBV10-3 | CASHGLAGAGGELFF | TGTGCCTCCCACGGCCTAGCGGGAGCTGGGGGGGAGCTGTTTTTT
TRBJ2-1 | NA | NA | TRBV9 | CASSVVGETYNEQFF | TGTGCCAGCAGCGTAGTCGGGGAAACTTACAATGAGCAGTTCTTC
TRBJ1-2 | NA | TRBD1 | TRBV5-4 | CASSFDRVGGYTF | TGTGCCAGCAGCTTCGACAGGGTAGGCGGCTACACCTTC
TRBJ2-1 | few | TRBD2 | TRBV7-3 | CASSQHRLAVYNEQFF | TGTGCCAGCAGTCAACACCGACTAGCGGTCTACAATGAGCAGTTCTTC
TRBJ2-4 | NA | NA | TRBV7-9 | CASSLVQPGDIQYF | TGTGCCAGCAGCTTAGTCCAGCCGGGAGACATTCAGTACTTC
TRBJ1-2 | NA | NA | TRBV28 | CASSFYRVFNYGYTF | TGTGCCAGCAGTTTTTACAGAGTGTTTAACTATGGCTACACCTTC
TRBJ2-1 | NA | TRBD1 | TRBV19 | CASSIVGTGDHSYNEQFF | TGTGCCAGTAGTATAGTTGGGACAGGGGACCACTCCTACAATGAGCAGTTCTTC
TRBJ2-5 | NA | NA | TRBV7-6 | CASSLGQYQETQYF | TGTGCCAGCAGCTTAGGACAGTACCAAGAGACCCAGTACTTC
TRBJ1-1 | NA | NA | TRBV6-5 | CASSSGVRTVEAFF | TGTGCCAGCAGTTCAGGGGTACGAACAGTTGAAGCTTTCTTT
TRBJ2-7 | NA | TRBD2 | TRBV6-5 | CASSPGLAGVEQYF | TGTGCCAGCAGCCCCGGACTAGCGGGAGTCGAGCAGTACTTC
TRBJ1-2 | NA | NA | TRBV6-5 | CASSYDYQSLVGYTF | TGTGCCAGCAGTTACGATTACCAGTCCCTAGTGGGCTACACCTTC
TRBJ2-7 | once | TRBD2 | TRBV4-1 | CASSQDPGLAAYEQYF | TGCGCCAGCAGCCAAGATCCGGGACTAGCAGCCTACGAGCAGTACTTC
TRBJ1-1 | NA | NA | TRBV28 | CASSFWGSEGTEAFF | TGTGCCAGCAGTTTCTGGGGATCGGAGGGCACTGAAGCTTTCTTT